The source of this TCR beta chain is a study of vaccination effects on CD4 cells after COVID-19 (dated by TCRdb to 2022 to 2024). The study in broad terms: In the ViraFEST assay, PBMC were stimulated with viral peptide pools, and antigen-specific CD4+ T cell clonotypes were then identified by expansion using TCR sequencing. Around 2 million PBMC per well were cultured in IMDM with around 5% human AB serum, 9 to 10 IU/ml IL-2 and gentamicin, plus 10 ug/ml peptides. In both COVID-19 convalescent patients and infection-naive vaccine recipients, the study compared SARS-CoV-2 spike-specific CD4+ TCR repertoires from before mRNA vaccination with those from after it. Altogether, around 9 COVID-19 convalescent patients and several SARS-CoV-2-naive healthy vaccine recipients made up the full study. Across the study, the median time from the second dose to post-vaccine sampling was 72 days (range 14 to 241). In the study, cultures from other donors were sequenced using the Oncomine TCR Beta short-read assay on an Illumina iSeq 100. General findings and caveats noted by the study authors: In healthy vaccine recipients, vaccine-induced clones were almost all SARS-CoV-2 mono-reactive, with only 1 of 255 being cross-reactive with common cold coronaviruses. The study was limited by a small number of convalescent patients, and early post-infection timepoints were lacking. Both infection-induced and vaccine-induced clones contracted markedly at late post-vaccination timepoints, which is consistent with waning T cell responses.

Library preparation was by the immunoSEQ multiplex PCR assay. DNA from the CD4+ T cells that had been cultured and isolated underwent TCR beta CDR3 sequencing. As for the original processing: Non-productive TCR sequences were removed, reads were trimmed to the CDR3 region, and CDR3s of at least 7 amino acids were retained. The MANAFEST web app was used to identify antigen-specific clonotypes by comparing expansion in peptide wells with expansion in reference cultures. To be called positive, a clone needed expansion at FDR<0.05 compared with the reference and with all other wells, an odds ratio greater than 5, and a frequency greater than 0.1% in two replicate wells. A clonotype was defined as cross-reactive if the clonotype was significantly expanded both in SARS-CoV-2 spike wells and in at least one common cold coronavirus spike condition. CDR3 similarity was assessed by Levenshtein distance using the stringdist R package, and unrooted trees were constructed with ape in R 3.6.1. Entries here come from immuneACCESS through TCRdb and include only in-frame sequences with V and J called. Some clones fail to appear in such tables; in the studies checked, an unresolved V gene covers under half of the shortfall, and the cause of the remainder is unknown. Clone size and the V and J calls come from that table; the DNA yielded D and trimming. This sample gives about 73,000 clones in total; roughly 73% of them show up just once. 2% to 3% of the sample lies in the top ten.

The germline V gene yields SGHRS for CDR1 and YFSETQ for CDR2. The CDR3 numbers 13 residues from cysteine through phenylalanine. Just CDR3 DNA is preserved here, 39 bases in frame from base 1. A distance of 5 bases separates the germline ends of V and J, which lose 3 bases and 1 base respectively. After around ten days of culture, CD4+ T cells were isolated with the EasySep CD4+ T cell isolation kit. Each participant received two doses of an mRNA SARS-CoV-2 vaccine, either BNT162b2 or mRNA-1273. Healthy vaccine recipients had no prior SARS-CoV-2 infection, confirmed by negative nucleocapsid antibodies before and after vaccination. Half of the culture medium was replaced with fresh IL-2-containing medium on days 3 and 7. Each peptide stimulation condition was cultured in triplicate wells unless otherwise noted. PBMC were separated from whole blood using Ficoll-Paque Plus gradient centrifugation and were then either cryopreserved at -140C or used fresh. The QIAamp micro DNA kit was used to extract genomic DNA from the cultured CD4+ T cells.

As concerns this clone: Its antigen remains unidentified. Base quality data are lacking; no much larger clone is found one base away.

The TCR was taken from a human donor who received a COVID-19 vaccine. The chain uses TRBV5-1 and TRBJ1-5, with the D gene too uncertain to name. Source: CD4+ T cells from PBMCs cultured without peptide, taken after COVID-19 vaccination. The CDR3 corresponds to CASSYSSNQPQHF. The DNA sequence is as follows: TGCGCCAGCAGCTACAGCAGCAATCAGCCCCAGCATTTT.